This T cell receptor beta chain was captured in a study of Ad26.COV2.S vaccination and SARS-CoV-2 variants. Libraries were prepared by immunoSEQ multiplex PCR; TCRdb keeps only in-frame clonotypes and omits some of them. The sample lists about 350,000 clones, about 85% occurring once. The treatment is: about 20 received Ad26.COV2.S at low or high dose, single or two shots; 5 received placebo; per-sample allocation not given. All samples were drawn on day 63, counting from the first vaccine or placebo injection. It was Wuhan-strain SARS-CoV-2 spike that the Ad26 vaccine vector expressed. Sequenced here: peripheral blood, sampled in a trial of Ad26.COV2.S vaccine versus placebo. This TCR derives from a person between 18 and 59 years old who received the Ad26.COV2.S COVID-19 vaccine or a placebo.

The CDR3 region has the DNA TGCGCCAGCAGCCAAGATCGTGTGTTGGGAGGGGATAATGAAAAACTGTTTTTT. The encoded protein is CASSQDRVLGGDNEKLFF. This rearrangement joins TRBV4-3 to TRBJ1-4; a weak D match, TRBD1 (5 bases). CDR1 LGHNA and CDR2 YSLEER come from the germline V gene. The CDR3 has 18 amino acids. The V gene lost 0 bases and the J gene lost 4 bases, with 18 bases spanning the gap.